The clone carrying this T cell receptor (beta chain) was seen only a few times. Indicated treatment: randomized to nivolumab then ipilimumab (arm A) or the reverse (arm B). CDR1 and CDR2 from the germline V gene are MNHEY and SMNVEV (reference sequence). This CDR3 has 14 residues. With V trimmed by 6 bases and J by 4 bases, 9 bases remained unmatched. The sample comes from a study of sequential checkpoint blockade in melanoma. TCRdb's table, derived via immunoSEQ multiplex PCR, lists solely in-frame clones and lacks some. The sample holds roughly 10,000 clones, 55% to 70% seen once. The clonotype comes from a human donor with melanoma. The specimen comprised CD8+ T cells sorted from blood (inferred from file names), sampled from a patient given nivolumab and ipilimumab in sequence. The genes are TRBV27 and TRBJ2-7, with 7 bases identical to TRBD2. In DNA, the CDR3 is TGTGCCAGCAGCCATTCTGGGGGGGATTACGAGCAGTACTTC. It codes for CASSHSGGDYEQYF.